Sequencing of this TCR beta chain was carried out in a study of cytomegalovirus exposure and HLA in healthy donors (dated by TCRdb to 2016 to 2017). For context, the study as a whole: In an earlier analysis of 587 of the donors, around 300 Gb of sequence data and some 100 million unique TCR beta sequences from about 179 million T cells were reported. In an earlier analysis of over 550 of the donors, high-throughput TCR beta sequencing was used to judge whether each TCR beta V gene segment behaved as functional or pseudogenic. The number of typed donors differed by locus: about 620-640 for A, B, C, DRB1 and DQB1; 500 to 550 for DQA1; approximately 600 for DPA1; and 400 to 480 for DPB1. About five DR-DQ haplotypes were handled as single units for association and clustering because linkage in the cohort was strong. The study aimed to test whether cataloging public T cell receptors could reveal signatures of past pathogen exposure. Every repertoire in the discovery cohort had been generated on one and the same sequencing platform. The genetic ancestry cluster associated with self-reported Caucasian donors included 81% of the roughly 410 genotyped donors. A later genetic analysis took genome-wide SNP genotypes for about three fifths of the roughly 670 donors and used that subset as a discovery cohort. The study profiled the T cell repertoires of 500 to 800 subjects by immunosequencing and related them to cytomegalovirus serostatus. HLA typing covered class I and class II loci at four-digit resolution. An early release that covered more than 550 HLA-typed donors contained approximately 300 gigabases of sequencing data and around 85 million unique TCR sequences. High-throughput TCR immunosequencing, statistical association of individual TCRs with disease status, and machine learning were combined to predict cytomegalovirus infection status. Alongside the repertoire data, information on donor age, sex, ethnicity and CMV serostatus was compiled. Rather than drawing on any new phenotypic data, the later analysis identified candidate immune exposures from TCR beta sequences and the way those sequences occurred across donors. On average, around 200,000 unique TCR beta nucleotide sequences were sequenced per donor among a few hundred genotyped donors of the cohort, with roughly 18% of those sequences being non-productive. A later analysis re-examined previously published TCR beta repertoires from more than 650 donors and added high-resolution HLA genotyping to investigate patterns of TCR occurrence. In addition to the first cohort of approximately 670 subjects, a separate validation cohort of 120 different subjects was used.

The method was the immunoSEQ multiplex PCR assay. The multiplex PCR relied on a mix of 60 forward primers for TCR Vbeta segments and 13 reverse primers for TCR Jbeta segments. The CDR3 region of rearranged TCR beta genes was amplified from genomic DNA by a multiplex PCR assay. The amplified TCR beta libraries were sequenced on the Illumina HiSeq System as 87-base-pair reads. In the authors' own workflow: A later analysis counted some 74 million unique TCR beta chains across the 600 to 850 repertoires, and some 11 million of these chains were shared by at least two donors. To remove PCR and sequencing errors, raw reads were error-corrected and collapsed into unique sequences using a nearest-neighbor algorithm that merged closely related sequences. To assign V, D and J gene segments, CDR3 sequences were aligned to IMGT reference sequences. For a sequence to be retained, at least a six-nucleotide match to both a V gene segment and a J gene segment was required. A rearrangement counted as productive if the CDR3 had no stop codons and remained in frame with V and J, and every other rearrangement counted as non-productive. CDR3 was defined by IMGT convention, running from the second conserved V-encoded cysteine to the conserved J-encoded phenylalanine. In an earlier analysis of approximately 590 of the donors, sequences lacking an unambiguous match to a single V gene segment were excluded. In an earlier analysis of approximately 610 of the donors, V segments were called functional above 56.7% productive rearrangements and were called segregating when the between-donor standard deviation exceeded 5%. To diagnose cytomegalovirus status from the catalog of TCR beta chain sequences, a statistical classification framework was built. In a later analysis, V and J genes were assigned by comparing TCR nucleotide sequences against IMGT/GENE-DB human TR gene sequences. In a later analysis, CDR3 sequences and most-parsimonious VDJ recombination scenarios were assigned using the TCRdist pipeline. A later analysis defined each TCR beta chain by its CDR3 amino acid sequence plus V-gene family, and excluded reads lacking a unique V-gene family. A later analysis removed 592 highly shared, low-generation-probability nucleotide sequences to deal with suspected cross-contamination and a sequencing artifact. For each public chain, a later analysis derived a clonal expansion index from normalized ranks of inferred template counts within each repertoire. Generation probabilities in a later analysis came from a VDJ recombination model fitted to out-of-frame rearrangements, and those results were checked against IGoR. In a later analysis, TCR-TCR, TCR-HLA and TCR-CMV co-occurrence was scored with hypergeometric tests, and a repertoire-size bias correction was applied to TCR pairs. To estimate false discovery rates, a later analysis permuted the HLA or CMV assignments 20 times. In a later analysis, co-occurring TCRs were grouped using DBSCAN, and TCRdist sequence similarity was added for clustering within HLA-allele-positive subsets. For co-occurrence clustering, repertoires with fewer than 30,000 or more than 120,000 public chains were excluded, along with four to six repertoires with anomalous nucleotide sharing. TCRdb obtained this table from immuneACCESS and retained in-frame rearrangements with V and J assigned. These tables miss some clones; where compared with another copy, unresolved V genes account for less than half of the shortfall, and the remainder is unexplained. That table gives V, J and clone size, and the DNA gave D and trimming. Here the sample has tens of thousands of clones; about 80% occur a single time. Together, the top ten hold 2.5% of the sample.

V is reduced by 4 bases and J by 1 base, leaving a spacing of 8 bases between them. The CDR3 starts with the cysteine, ends with the phenylalanine, and has 14 residues. Just the 42-base CDR3 DNA is kept, in frame starting at base 1. Taken from the germline V gene (reference sequence), the CDR1 and CDR2 loops are MNHNY and SVGAGI. Study-wide conclusions, independent of this receptor: Because the 87-base-pair reads could not distinguish some IMGT-functional V segments, including TRBV6-2 and TRBV6-3, those segments were excluded. The study listed around 160 TCR beta chains as associated with cytomegalovirus. In a later analysis, the rate of TCR association differed among HLA loci, with DRB1 alleles having the most associated TCRs and HLA-C alleles having the fewest. Correlated functional status among segregating V segments might be attributable to linkage disequilibrium, but an unknown experimental factor could not be ruled out. A later genetic analysis associated a missense DCLRE1C variant with V-gene and J-gene trimming of TCR beta chains, and an independent cohort replicated the association. In a later analysis, several top co-occurrence clusters were reported to appear linked to parvovirus B19, influenza, CMV and Epstein-Barr virus. Broadly in line with IMGT annotations, most TCR beta V segments showed up in productive rearrangements about 90% or about 30% of the time in an earlier analysis of 587 of the donors. In a later analysis, HLA-associated TCR beta chains showed more clonal expansion and lower generation probabilities than non-associated chains that were equally common. For the cohort, immune exposure information was limited to CMV serostatus. Most TCR sequences were observed very rarely across donors, whereas some public TCRs were present in many individuals. Because HLA typing was missing for some donors at each locus, association tests included only the typed subset. According to a later analysis, most CMV-associated TCR beta chains appeared to be HLA-restricted, and the HLA associations seemed to be driven largely by CMV exposure. Because counts were too low, under 20 rarely observed V segments, including chromosome 9 orphons, were left out of the earlier analysis of roughly 600 of the donors. This cohort had only TCR beta chains sequenced, and the lack of alpha or paired-chain data limited which features could be detected. When HLA alleles, especially DR and DQ, strongly co-occurred, TCR associations were difficult to assign to individual alleles. According to a later genetic analysis, donors in an Asian-associated ancestry cluster had fewer N-insertions in productive TCRs than the approximately 650-donor mean. According to the authors, the approach could potentially be generalized to other disease states and immunological phenotypes. A further reported finding was that TCR beta sequences accurately predicted the HLA-A and HLA-B alleles for most subjects in the first cohort. A cluster of highly shared sequence variants was judged likely to be a technical artifact of the sequencing pipeline. Cytomegalovirus status was reported to be diagnosed by the classifier with high specificity and sensitivity in both the original and validation cohorts. A later analysis associated about 16,000 TCR beta sequences with specific HLA alleles at a false discovery rate of 0.05. Presence/absence analyses assumed roughly uniform sequencing depth across donors, an assumption that may not hold. In vitro tests confirmed that three of the cytomegalovirus-associated TCR beta chains recognize cytomegalovirus antigens.

The cohort was made up of about 670 healthy bone marrow donors. Cohort members were all nominally healthy when sampled, although unrecorded immune exposures were likely present. The donor was CMV seronegative and belonged to the group of 380 or so seronegative cohort members. Each donor provided a peripheral blood sample, and peripheral blood mononuclear cells were used for TCR beta sequencing. The Qiagen DNeasy Blood Extraction Kit was used to extract genomic DNA from the blood cell samples. This clone was observed a few times. What antigen it recognizes has not been identified. There are no base qualities to consult, and no much larger clone falls within one base.

This clonotype was obtained from a man aged 25 to 40 in good health and CMV-seronegative. Sequences were obtained from PBMCs. The chain joins TRBV6-6 to TRBJ1-5, with no confident D gene call. This receptor carries the CDR3 CASSWTGSNQPQHF. The nucleotide sequence reads TGTGCCAGCAGTTGGACGGGGAGCAATCAGCCCCAGCATTTT.